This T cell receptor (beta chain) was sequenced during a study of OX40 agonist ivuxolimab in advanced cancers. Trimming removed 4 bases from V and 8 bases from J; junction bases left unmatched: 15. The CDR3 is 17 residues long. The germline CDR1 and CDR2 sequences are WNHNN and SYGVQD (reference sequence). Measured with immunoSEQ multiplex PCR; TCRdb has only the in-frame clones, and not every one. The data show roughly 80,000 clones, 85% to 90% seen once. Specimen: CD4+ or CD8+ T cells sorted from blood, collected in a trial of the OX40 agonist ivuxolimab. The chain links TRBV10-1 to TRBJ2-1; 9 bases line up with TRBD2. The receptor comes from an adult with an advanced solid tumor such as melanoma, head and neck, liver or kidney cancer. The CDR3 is CASSGSPPGLAADEQFF. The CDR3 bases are TGCGCCAGCAGTGGGTCCCCACCGGGACTAGCAGCCGATGAGCAGTTCTTC.